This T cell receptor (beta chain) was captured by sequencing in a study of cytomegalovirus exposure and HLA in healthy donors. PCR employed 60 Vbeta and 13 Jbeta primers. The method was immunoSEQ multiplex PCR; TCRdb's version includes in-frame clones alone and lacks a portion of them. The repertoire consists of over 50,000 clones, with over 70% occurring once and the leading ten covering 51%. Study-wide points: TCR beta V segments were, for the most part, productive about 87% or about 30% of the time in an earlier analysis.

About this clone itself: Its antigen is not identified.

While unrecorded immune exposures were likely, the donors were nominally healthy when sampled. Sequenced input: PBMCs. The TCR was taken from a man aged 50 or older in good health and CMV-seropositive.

In nucleotides, the CDR3 is TGCGCCAGCAGCCAAGTCGATCTCGGGTGGACCTACGAGCAGTACTTC. Amino acids: CASSQVDLGWTYEQYF. The genes are TRBV4-1 and TRBJ2-7; D is unclear. V was trimmed by 1 base and J by 2 bases, leaving 15 bases between them. The germline CDR1 and CDR2 sequences are MGHRA and YSYEKL. The CDR3 has 16 amino acids.